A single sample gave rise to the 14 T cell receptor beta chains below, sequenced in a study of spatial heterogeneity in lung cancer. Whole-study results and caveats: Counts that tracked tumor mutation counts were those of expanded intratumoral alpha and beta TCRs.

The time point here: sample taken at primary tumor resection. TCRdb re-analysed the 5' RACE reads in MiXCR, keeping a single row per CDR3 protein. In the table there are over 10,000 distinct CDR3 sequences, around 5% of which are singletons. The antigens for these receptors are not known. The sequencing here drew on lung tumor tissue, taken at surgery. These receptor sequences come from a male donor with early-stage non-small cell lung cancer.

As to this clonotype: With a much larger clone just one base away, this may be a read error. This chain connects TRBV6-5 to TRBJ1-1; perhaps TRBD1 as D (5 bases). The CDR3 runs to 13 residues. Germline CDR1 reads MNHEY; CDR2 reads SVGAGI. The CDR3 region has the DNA TGTGCCAGCAGCCCTTTGCCGGACACTAAAGCTTTCTTT. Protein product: CASSPLPDTKAFF.

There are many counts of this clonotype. The CDR3 DNA follows: TGTGCCAGCAGACCGCAGAGGGCTTTTAAATCACCCCTCCACTTT. It is translated as CASRPQRAFKSPLHF. This chain links TRBV28 with TRBJ1-6; D is unresolved. From germline, CDR1 is MDHEN and CDR2 SYDVKM. V was pared by 6 bases and J by 10 bases, with 19 bases between. The CDR3 has 15 residues.

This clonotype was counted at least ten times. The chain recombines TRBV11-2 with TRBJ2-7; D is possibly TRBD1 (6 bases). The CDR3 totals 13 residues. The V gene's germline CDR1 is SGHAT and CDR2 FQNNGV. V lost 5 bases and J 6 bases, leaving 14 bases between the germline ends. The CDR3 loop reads CASSPQQGIEQYV. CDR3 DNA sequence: TGTGCCAGCAGCCCTCAACAGGGAATCGAGCAGTACGTC.

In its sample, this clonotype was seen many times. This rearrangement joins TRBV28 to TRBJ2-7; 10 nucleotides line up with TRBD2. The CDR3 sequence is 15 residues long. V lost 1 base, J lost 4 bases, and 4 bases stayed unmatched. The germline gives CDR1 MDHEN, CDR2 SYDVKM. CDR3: CASSLSLAGVYEQYV. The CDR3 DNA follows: TGTGCCAGCAGTTTATCCCTAGCGGGAGTTTACGAGCAGTACGTC.

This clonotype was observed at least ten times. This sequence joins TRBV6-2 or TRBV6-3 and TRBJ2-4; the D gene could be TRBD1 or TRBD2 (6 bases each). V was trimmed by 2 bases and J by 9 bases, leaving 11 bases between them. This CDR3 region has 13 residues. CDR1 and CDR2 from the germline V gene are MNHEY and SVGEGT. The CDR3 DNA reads TGTGCCAGCAGTTACACGGGGGCGCTCATTCAGTACTTC. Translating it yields CASSYTGALIQYF.

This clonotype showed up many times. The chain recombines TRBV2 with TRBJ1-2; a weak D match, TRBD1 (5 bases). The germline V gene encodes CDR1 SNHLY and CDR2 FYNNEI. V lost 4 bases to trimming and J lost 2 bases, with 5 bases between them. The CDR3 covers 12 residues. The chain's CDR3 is CASSGTNYGYTF. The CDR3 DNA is TGTGCCAGCAGTGGGACAAACTATGGCTACACCTTC.

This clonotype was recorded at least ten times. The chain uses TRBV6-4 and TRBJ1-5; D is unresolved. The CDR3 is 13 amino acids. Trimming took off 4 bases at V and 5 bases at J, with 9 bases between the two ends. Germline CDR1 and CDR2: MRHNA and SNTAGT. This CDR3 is CASSVEAHQPQHF. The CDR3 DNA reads TGTGCCAGCAGTGTGGAGGCTCATCAGCCCCAGCATTTT.

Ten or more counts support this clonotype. CDR3 sequence reads: CASRDRATYNEQFF. In nucleotides, the CDR3 is TGTGCCAGCAGGGACAGGGCAACCTACAATGAGCAGTTCTTC. The chain has TRBV6-5 and TRBJ2-1; 8 bases align to TRBD1. J lost 2 bases, V lost 6 bases, and 3 bases had no gene match. From germline, CDR1 is MNHEY and CDR2 SVGAGI. This CDR3 has 14 residues.

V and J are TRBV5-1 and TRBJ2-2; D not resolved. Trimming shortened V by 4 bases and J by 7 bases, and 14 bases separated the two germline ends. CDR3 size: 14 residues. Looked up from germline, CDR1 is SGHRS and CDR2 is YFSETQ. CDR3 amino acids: CASSPFSGLGELFF. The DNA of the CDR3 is TGCGCCAGCAGCCCGTTTTCGGGTCTCGGGGAGCTGTTTTTT.

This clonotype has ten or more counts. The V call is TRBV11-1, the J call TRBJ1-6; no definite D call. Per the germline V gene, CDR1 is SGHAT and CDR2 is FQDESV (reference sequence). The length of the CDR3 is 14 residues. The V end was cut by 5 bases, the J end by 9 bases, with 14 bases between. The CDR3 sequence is CASSRMVRGSPLHF. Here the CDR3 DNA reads TGTGCCAGCAGCCGCATGGTTCGGGGTTCACCCCTCCACTTT.

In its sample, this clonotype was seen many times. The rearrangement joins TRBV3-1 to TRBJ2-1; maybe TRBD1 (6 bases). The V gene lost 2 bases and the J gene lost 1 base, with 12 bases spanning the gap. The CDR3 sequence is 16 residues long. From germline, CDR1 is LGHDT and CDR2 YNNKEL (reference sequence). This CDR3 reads CASSQRGRGSYNEQFF. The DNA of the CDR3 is TGTGCCAGCAGCCAAAGGGGCAGGGGTTCCTACAATGAGCAGTTCTTC.

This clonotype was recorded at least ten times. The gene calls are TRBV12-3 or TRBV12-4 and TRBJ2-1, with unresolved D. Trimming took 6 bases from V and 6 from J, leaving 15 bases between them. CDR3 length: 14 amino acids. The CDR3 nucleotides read TGTGCCAGCAGCCCCAGACGGGTTCCCAATGAGCAGTTCTTC. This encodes CASSPRRVPNEQFF.

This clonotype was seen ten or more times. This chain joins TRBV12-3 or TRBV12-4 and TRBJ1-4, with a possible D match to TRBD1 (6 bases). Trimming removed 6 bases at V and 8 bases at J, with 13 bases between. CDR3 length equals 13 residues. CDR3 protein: CASSVGAGEKLFF. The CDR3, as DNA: TGTGCCAGCAGCGTGGGGGCAGGAGAAAAACTGTTTTTT.

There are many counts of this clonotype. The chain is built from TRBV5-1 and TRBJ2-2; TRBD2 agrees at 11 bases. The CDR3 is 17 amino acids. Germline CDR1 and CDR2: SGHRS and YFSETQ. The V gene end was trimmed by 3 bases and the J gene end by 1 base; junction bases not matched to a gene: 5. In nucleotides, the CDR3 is TGCGCCAGCAGCTCTAAACTAGCGGGAGTGAACACCGGGGAGCTGTTTTTT. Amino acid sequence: CASSSKLAGVNTGELFF.